This entry concerns a single T cell receptor beta chain. Antigen specificity is unknown. The data are from a study of CD8 T cells in Susac syndrome. Overall study findings and caveats: The study conceded that its TCR sequencing and HLA analysis involved relatively few individuals.

Random hexamers were used to reverse transcribe roughly 0.5 to 1 ug of RNA. Across 54 Vbeta and 13 Jbeta, TCR beta CDR3 was amplified with immunoSEQ multiplex PCR. TCRdb reanalysed the immunoSEQ multiplex PCR reads using MiXCR and keeps one entry per CDR3 protein. The sample shows a few hundred thousand distinct CDR3 sequences, 85% to 95% of them seen only once. Germline CDR1 is SGDLS and CDR2 is YYNGEE. This CDR3 comprises 14 residues. Trimming pared 0 bases from V and 6 bases from J, leaving 10 bases between. Blood CD8+ and CD4+ T cells underwent high-throughput TCR beta sequencing. Treatment-naive patients with stable or active relapsing-remitting disease were the multiple sclerosis controls.

The sequence was obtained from a human donor with multiple sclerosis. Material: CD4+ T cells from PBMCs. The chain uses TRBV9 and TRBJ2-1; D might be TRBD2 (6 bases). The CDR3 DNA is TGTGCCAGCAGCGTAGTACGGGGAGGCAATGAGCAGTTCTTC. Its translation: CASSVVRGGNEQFF.